This T cell receptor (beta chain) was profiled in a study of T cells in Graves' hyperthyroidism and ophthalmopathy. The study, taken as a whole, reports: Blood samples included most of the expanded thyroid clonotypes exceeding 0.001.

Amplified TCR beta CDR3 regions derived from RNA transcripts. HTBI primers were used for first-round RT-PCR of the TCR CDR3. TCRdb analysed the multiplex PCR reads with MiXCR anew, one entry per CDR3 protein. The sample includes around 500,000 distinct CDR3 sequences, approximately 14% of them seen just once. Graves' hyperthyroidism is called stable when ophthalmopathy does not progress within 18 months. This clonotype was recorded at least ten times. The antigen is not known. This CDR3 is built from 14 residues. The germline CDR1 and CDR2 sequences are SGHTA and FQGTGA. V shed 4 bases, J shed 5 bases, and the junction held 1 base outside the gene matches.

J is TRBJ2-3 and V is TRBV7-3; 12 bases map to TRBD2. The clonotype was recovered from a woman aged 18 to 35 with Graves' hyperthyroidism. The source material was blood. The CDR3 here is CASSSGLAGDTQYF. The CDR3 coding sequence is TGTGCCAGCAGCTCGGGACTAGCGGGAGATACGCAGTATTTT. The entire variable domain, with the rest obtained from reference TRBV7-3 and TRBJ2-3, is as follows: GAGVSQTPSNKVTEKGKYVELRCDPISGHTALYWYRQSLGQGPEFLIYFQGTGAADDSGLPNDRFFAVRPEGSVSTLKIQRTERGDSAVYLCASSSGLAGDTQYFGPGTRLTVL.